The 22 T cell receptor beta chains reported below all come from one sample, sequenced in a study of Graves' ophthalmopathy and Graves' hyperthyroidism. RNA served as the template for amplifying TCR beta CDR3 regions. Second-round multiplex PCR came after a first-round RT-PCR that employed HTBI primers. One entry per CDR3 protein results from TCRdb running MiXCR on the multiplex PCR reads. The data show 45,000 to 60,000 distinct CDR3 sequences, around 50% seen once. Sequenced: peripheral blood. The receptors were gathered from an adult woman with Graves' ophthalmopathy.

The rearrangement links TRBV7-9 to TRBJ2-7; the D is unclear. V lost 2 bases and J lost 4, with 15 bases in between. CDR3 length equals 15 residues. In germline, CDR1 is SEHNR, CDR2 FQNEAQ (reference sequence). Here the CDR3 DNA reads TGTGCCAGCAGCTTATCGGTCCTCCTGGGGTACGAGCAGTACTTC. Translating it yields CASSLSVLLGYEQYF.

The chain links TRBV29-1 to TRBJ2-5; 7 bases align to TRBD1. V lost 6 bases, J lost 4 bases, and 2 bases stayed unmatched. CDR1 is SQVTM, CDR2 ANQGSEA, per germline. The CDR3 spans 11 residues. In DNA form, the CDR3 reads TGCAGCGTGCGACAGGGAGAGACCCAGTACTTC. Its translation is CSVRQGETQYF.

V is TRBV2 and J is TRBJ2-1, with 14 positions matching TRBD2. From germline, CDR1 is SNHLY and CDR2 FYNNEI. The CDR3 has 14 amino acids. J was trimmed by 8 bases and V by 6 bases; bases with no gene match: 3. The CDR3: CASRGTSGSDEQFF. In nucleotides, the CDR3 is TGTGCCAGCAGGGGGACTAGCGGGAGTGATGAGCAGTTCTTC. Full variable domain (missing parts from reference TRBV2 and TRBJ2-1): EPEVTQTPSHQVTQMGQEVILRCVPISNHLYFYWYRQILGQKVEFLVSFYNNEISEKSEIFDDQFSVERPDGSNFTLKIRSTKLEDSAMYFCASRGTSGSDEQFFGPGTRLTVL.

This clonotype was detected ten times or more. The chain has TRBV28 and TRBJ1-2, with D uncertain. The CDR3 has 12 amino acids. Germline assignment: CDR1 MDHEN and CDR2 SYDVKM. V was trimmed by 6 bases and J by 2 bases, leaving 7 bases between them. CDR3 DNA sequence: TGTGCCAGCAGCTACCTAAACTATGGCTACACCTTC. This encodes CASSYLNYGYTF.

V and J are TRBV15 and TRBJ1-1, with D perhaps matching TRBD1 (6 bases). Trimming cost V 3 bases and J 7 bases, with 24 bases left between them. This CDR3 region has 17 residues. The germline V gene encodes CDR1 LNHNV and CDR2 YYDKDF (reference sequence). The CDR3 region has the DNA TGTGCCACCAGCAGGGACGGGGGGAGGGAAGGAGGGGGTGAAGCTTTCTTT. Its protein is CATSRDGGREGGGEAFF.

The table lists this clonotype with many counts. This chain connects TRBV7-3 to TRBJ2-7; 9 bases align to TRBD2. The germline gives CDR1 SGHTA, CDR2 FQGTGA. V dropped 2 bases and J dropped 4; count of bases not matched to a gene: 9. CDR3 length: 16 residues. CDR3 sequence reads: CASSLGDPAGGYEQYF. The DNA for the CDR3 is TGTGCCAGCAGCTTAGGGGACCCTGCGGGGGGGTACGAGCAGTACTTC.

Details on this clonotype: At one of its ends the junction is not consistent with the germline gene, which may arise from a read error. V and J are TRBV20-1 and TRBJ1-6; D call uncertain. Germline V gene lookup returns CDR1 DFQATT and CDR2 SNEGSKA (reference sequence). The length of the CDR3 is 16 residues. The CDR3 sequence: CCARPNQSSCNSPLHF. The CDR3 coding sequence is TGCTGTGCTCGCCCGAATCAGAGCTCCTGTAATTCACCCCTCCACTTT.

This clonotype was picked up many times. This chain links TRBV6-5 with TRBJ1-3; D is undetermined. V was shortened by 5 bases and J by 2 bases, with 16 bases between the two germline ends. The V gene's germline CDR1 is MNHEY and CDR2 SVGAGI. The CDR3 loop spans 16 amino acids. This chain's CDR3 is CASSPLGVGTGNTIYF. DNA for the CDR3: TGTGCCAGCAGTCCTCTAGGTGTAGGAACTGGAAACACCATATATTTT.

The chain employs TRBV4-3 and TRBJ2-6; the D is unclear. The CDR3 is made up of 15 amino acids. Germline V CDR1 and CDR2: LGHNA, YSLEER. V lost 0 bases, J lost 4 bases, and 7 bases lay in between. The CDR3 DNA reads TGCGCCAGCAGCCAAGATTGGGCCGGGGCCAACGTCCTGACTTTC. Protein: CASSQDWAGANVLTF.

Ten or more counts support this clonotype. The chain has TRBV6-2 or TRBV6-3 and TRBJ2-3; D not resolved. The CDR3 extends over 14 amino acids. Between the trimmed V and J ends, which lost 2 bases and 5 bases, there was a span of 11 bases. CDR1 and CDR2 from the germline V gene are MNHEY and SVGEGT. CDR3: CASSYVGVVDTQYF. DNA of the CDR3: TGTGCCAGCAGTTACGTAGGAGTGGTAGATACGCAGTATTTT.

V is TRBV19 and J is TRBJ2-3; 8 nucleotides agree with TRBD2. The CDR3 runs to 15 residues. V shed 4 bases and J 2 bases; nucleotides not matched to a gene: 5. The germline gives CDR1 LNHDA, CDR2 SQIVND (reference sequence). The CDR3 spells CASSTGGLLTDTQYF. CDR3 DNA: TGTGCCAGTAGTACGGGGGGGCTCCTCACAGATACGCAGTATTTT.

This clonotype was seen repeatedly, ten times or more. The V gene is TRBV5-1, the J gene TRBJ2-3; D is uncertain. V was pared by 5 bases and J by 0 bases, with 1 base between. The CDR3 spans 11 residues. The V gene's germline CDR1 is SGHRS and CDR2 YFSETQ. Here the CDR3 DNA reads TGCGCCAGCAGTAGCACAGATACGCAGTATTTT. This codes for CASSSTDTQYF.

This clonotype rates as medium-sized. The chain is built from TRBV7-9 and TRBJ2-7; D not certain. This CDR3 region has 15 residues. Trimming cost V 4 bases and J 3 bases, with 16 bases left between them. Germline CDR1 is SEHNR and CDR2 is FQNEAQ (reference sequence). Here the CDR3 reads CASSYDAWKSYEQYF. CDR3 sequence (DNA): TGTGCCAGCAGCTACGATGCTTGGAAGAGCTACGAGCAGTACTTC.

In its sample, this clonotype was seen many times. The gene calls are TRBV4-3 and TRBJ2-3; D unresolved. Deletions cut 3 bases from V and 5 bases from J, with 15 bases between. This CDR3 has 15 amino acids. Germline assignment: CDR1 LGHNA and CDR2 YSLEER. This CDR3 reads CASSQGDRLQDTQYF. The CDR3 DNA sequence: TGCGCCAGCAGCCAGGGTGATAGGCTCCAAGATACGCAGTATTTT.

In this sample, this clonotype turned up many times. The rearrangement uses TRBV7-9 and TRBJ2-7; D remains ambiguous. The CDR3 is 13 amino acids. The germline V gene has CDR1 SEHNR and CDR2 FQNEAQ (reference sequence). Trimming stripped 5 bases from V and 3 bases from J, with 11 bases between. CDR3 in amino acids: CASSVTYDYEQYF. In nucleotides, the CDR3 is TGTGCCAGCAGCGTAACCTACGACTACGAGCAGTACTTC. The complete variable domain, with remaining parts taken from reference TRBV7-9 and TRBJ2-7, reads DTGVSQNPRHKITKRGQNVTFRCDPISEHNRLYWYRQTLGQGPEFLTYFQNEAQLEKSRLLSDRFSAERPKGSFSTLEIQRTEQGDSAMYLCASSVTYDYEQYFGPGTRLTVT.

CDR3 bases: TGTGCCAGAGGGGCGATCTCTTCCCGGGACACTGAAGCTTTCTTT. It translates to CARGAISSRDTEAFF. V gene TRBV2 combines with J gene TRBJ1-1, with D possibly TRBD1 on 5 matching bases. Trimming stripped 9 bases from V and 3 bases from J, with 20 bases between. The V gene's germline CDR1 is SNHLY and CDR2 FYNNEI. This CDR3 comprises 15 residues.

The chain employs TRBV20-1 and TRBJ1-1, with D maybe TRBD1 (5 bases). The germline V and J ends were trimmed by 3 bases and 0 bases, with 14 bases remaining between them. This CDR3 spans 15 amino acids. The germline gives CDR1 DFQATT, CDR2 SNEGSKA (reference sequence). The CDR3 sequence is CSAREGGTLNTEAFF. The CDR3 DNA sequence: TGCAGTGCTAGGGAAGGAGGGACCTTGAACACTGAAGCTTTCTTT.

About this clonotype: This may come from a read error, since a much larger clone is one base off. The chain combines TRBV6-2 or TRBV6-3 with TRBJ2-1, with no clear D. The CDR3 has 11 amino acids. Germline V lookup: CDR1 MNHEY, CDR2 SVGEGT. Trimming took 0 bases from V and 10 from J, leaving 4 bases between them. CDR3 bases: TGTGCCAGCAGTTACTCCACCGAGCAGTTCTTC. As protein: CASSYSTEQFF.

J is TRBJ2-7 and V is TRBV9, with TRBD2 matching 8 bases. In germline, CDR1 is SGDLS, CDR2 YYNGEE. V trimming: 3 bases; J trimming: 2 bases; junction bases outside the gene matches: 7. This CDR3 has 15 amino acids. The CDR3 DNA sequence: TGTGCCAGCAGCGCTTCACCGGGACTAGCCTACGAGCAGTACTTC. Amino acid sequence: CASSASPGLAYEQYF.

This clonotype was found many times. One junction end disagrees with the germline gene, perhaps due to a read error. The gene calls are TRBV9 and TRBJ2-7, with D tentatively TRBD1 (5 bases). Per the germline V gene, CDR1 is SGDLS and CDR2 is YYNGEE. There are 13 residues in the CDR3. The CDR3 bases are TGTGCCAGCAGCCCACAGGACACCTACGGGCAGTACTTC. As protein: CASSPQDTYGQYF.

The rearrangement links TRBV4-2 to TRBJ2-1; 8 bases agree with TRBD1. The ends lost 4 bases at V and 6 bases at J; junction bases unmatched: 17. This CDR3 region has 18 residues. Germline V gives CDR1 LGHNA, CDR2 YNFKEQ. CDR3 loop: CASSLEGTGLSGFNEQFF. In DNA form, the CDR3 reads TGTGCCAGCAGCCTAGAGGGGACAGGCCTATCGGGCTTCAATGAGCAGTTCTTC.

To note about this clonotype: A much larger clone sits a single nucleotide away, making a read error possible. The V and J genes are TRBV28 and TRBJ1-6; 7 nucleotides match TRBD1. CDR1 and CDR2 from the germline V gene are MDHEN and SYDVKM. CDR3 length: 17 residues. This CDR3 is CANSLWSEGGWDSPLHF. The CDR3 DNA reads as TGTGCCAACAGTTTATGGTCAGAAGGGGGCTGGGATTCACCCCTCCACTTT.